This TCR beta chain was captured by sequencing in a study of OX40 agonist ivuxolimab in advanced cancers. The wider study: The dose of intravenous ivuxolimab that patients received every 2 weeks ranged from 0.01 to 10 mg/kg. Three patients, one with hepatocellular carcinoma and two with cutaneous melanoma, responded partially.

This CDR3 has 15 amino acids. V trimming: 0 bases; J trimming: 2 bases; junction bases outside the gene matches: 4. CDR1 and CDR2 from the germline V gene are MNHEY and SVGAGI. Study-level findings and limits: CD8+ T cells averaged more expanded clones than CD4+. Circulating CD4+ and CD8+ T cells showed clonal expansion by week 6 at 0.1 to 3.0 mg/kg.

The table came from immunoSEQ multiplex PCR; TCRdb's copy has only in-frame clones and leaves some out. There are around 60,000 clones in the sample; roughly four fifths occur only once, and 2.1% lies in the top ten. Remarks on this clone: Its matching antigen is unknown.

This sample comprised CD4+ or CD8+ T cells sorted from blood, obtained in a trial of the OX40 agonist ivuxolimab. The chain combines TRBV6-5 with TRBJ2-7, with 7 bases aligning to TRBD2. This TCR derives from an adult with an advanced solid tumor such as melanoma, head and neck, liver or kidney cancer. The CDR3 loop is CASSYSGSGAYEQYF. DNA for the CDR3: TGTGCCAGCAGTTACTCAGGGAGCGGGGCCTACGAGCAGTACTTC.